This T cell receptor (beta chain) was obtained from a study of Graves' ophthalmopathy and Graves' hyperthyroidism. RNA transcripts were the source from which TCR beta CDR3 regions were amplified. Following a first-round RT-PCR that used HTBI primers, a second-round multiplex PCR was carried out. TCRdb redid the calling of the multiplex PCR reads with MiXCR, one entry per CDR3 protein. The repertoire holds a few hundred thousand distinct CDR3 sequences, with about 40% as singletons. This clonotype was detected ten times or more. This TCR was recovered from an adult man with Graves' hyperthyroidism. The sequencing sample was made of peripheral blood or thyroid tissue (not recorded which).

The CDR3: CASSEQGGSYEQYF. The CDR3 DNA is TGTGCCAGCAGCGAGCAGGGGGGCTCCTACGAGCAGTACTTC. V and J are TRBV9 and TRBJ2-7, with D possibly being TRBD1 (7 bases). The CDR3 has 14 amino acids. Germline V CDR1 and CDR2: SGDLS, YYNGEE. V lost 3 bases to trimming and J lost 0 bases, with 10 bases between them.